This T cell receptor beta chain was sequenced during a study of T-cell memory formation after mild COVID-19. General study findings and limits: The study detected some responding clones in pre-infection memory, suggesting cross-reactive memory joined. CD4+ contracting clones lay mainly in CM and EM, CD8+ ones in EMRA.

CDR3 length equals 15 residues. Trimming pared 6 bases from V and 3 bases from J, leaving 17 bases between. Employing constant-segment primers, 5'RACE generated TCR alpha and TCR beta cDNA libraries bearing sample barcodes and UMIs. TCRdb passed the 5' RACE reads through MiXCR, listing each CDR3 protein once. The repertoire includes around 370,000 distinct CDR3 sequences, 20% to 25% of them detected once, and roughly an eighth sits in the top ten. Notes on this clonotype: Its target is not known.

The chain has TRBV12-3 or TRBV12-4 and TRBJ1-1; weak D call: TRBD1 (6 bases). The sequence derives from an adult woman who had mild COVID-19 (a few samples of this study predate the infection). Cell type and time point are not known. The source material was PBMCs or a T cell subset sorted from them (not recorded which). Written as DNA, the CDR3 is TGTGCCAGCAGCCGGGGCAGGGGCACTCACACTGAAGCTTTCTTT. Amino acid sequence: CASSRGRGTHTEAFF.